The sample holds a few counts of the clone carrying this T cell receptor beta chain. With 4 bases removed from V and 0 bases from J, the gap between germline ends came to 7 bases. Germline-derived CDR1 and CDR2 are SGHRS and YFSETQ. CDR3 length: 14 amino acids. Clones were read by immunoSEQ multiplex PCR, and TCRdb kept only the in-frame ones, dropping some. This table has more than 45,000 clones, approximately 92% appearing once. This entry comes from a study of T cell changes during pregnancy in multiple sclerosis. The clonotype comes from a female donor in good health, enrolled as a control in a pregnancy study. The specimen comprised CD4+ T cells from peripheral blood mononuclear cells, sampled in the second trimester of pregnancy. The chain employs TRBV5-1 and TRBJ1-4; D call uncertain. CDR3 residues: CASSLGATNEKLFF. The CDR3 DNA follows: TGCGCCAGCAGCCTAGGTGCAACTAATGAAAAACTGTTTTTT. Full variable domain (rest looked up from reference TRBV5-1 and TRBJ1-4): KAGVTQTPRYLIKTRGQQVTLSCSPISGHRSVSWYQQTPGQGLQFLFEYFSETQRNKGNFPGRFSGRQFSNSRSEMNVSTLELGDSALYLCASSLGATNEKLFFGSGTQLSVL.